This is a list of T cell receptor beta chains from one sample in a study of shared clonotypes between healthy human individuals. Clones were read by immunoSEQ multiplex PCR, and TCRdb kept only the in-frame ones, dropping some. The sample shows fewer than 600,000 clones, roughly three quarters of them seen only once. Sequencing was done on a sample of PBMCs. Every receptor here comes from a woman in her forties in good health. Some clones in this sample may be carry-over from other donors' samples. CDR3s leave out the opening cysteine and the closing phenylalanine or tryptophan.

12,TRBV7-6,ASSLRTGLETQY
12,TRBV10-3,AISETTGGTEAF
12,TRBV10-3,AISEGSGSYEQY
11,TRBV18,ASSPGPGREQY
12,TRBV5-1,ASSPTGVGETQY
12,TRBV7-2,ASSLLPGADTQY
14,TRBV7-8,ASSLERRGSSYEQY
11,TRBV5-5,ASSGAWNTEAF
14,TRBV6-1,ASSEGAAFSGNTIY
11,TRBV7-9,ASSSHGSEKLF
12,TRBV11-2,ASTSTGMNTEAF
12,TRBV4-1,ASSQVQRQETQY
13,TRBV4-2,ASSRFLAHEETQY
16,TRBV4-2,ASSLEGLAGTNTGELF
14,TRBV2,ASRRVGGVVGDTQY
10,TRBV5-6,ASSLAVDTQY
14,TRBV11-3,ASSTATGAISYEQY
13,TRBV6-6,ASSYSRGQADEQY
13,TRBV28,ASSTGGDSNQPQH
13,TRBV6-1,ASSEAAGFSSGYT
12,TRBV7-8,ASNPGTASYEQY
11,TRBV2,ASSLGGSYEQY
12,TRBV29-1,SAAVGPNTGELF
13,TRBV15,ATSRDRQVSYEQY
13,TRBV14,ASSPLGLAVNEQF
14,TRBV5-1,ASSRVGDPAYNEQF
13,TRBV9,ASSGGGGSYNEQF
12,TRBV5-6,ASSLLAGVNEQF
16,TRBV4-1,ASSQAGGRSGLFVEQY
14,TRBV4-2,ASSPGLAGGRDTQY
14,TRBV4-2,ASSQGIDQGNTEAF
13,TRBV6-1,ASSEVASGRYEQF
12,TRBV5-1,ASSPGQGGNEQF
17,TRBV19,ASRETGYGGLFDNQPQH
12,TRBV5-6,ASSFYGRGQGAF
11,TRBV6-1,ASSEGTGVGYT
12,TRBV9,ASSVGTGREKLF